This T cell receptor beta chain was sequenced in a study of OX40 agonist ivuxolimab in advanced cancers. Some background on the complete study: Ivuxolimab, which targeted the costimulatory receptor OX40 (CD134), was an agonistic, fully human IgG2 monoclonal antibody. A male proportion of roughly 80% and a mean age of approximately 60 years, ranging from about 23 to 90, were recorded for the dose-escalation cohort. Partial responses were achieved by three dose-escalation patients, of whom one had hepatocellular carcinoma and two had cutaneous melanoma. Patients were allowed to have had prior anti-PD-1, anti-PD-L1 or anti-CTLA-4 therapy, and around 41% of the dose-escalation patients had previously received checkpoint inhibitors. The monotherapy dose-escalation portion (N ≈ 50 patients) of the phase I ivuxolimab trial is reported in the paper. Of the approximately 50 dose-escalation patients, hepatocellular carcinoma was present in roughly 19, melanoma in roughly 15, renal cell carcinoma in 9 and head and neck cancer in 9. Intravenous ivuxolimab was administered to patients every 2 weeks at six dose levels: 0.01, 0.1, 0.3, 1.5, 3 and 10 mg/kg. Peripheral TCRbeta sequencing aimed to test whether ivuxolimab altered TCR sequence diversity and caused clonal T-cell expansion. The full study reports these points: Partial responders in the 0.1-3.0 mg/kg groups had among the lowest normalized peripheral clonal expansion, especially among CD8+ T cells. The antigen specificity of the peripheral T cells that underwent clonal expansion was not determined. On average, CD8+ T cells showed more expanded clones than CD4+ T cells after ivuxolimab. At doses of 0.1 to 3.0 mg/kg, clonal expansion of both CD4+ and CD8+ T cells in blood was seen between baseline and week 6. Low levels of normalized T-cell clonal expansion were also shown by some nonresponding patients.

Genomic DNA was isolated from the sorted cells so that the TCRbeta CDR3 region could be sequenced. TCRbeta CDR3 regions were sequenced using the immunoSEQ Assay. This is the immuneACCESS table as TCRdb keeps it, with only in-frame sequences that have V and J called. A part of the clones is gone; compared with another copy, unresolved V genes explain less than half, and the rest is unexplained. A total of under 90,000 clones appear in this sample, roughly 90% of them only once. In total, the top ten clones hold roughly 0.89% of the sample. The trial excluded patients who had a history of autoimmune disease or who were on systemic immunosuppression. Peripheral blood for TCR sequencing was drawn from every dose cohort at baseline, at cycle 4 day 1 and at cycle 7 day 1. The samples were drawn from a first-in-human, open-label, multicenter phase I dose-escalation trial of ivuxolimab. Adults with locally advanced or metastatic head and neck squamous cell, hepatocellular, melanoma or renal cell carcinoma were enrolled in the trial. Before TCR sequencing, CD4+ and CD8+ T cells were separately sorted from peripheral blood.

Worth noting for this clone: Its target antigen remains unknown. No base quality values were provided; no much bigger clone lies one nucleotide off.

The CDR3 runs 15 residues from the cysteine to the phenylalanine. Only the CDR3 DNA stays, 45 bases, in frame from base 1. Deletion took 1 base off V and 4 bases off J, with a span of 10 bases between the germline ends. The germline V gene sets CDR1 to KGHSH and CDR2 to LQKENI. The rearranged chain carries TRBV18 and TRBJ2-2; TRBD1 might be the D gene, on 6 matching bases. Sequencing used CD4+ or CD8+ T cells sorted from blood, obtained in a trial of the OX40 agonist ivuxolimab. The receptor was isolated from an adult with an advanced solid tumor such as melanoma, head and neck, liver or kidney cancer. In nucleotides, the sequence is TGTGCCAGCTCACCACTCGGACAGAGCACCGGGGAGCTGTTTTTT. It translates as CASSPLGQSTGELFF.